The next 22 T cell receptor beta chains were all read from a single sample in a study of T-cell reconstitution after alpha-beta-depleted transplantation in children. Preparation of the TCRbeta library used unique molecular identifiers. Each CDR3 protein is one row after TCRdb ran MiXCR on the PCR reads. The table records some 200,000 distinct CDR3 sequences, 14% to 15% of them present only once. The input for sequencing was PBMCs from the stem cell graft donor, taken from the stem cell graft. Source of these receptors: a human donor who donated a stem cell graft to a child with acute lymphoblastic leukemia.

To note about this clonotype: This may stem from a read error, because a much larger clone lies one nucleotide away. This rearrangement joins TRBV11-3 to TRBJ2-1; TRBD1 or TRBD2 may be the D gene (5 bases each). V lost 10 bases to trimming and J lost 7 bases, with 20 bases between them. The CDR3 consists of 14 residues. The V gene's germline CDR1 is SGHNT and CDR2 YENEEA. The CDR3 spells CATRQGPQVNEQFF. For the CDR3, the DNA is TGTGCCACCAGGCAGGGACCCCAAGTAAATGAGCAGTTCTTC.

This clonotype has a handful of counts. The V gene is TRBV6-5, the J gene TRBJ1-4, with 9 bases that match TRBD1. Germline-derived CDR1 and CDR2 are MNHEY and SVGAGI. CDR3 length: 16 amino acids. J gave up 5 bases and V 2 bases, and 6 bases lay outside the gene matches. For the CDR3, the DNA is TGTGCCAGCAGTTACCGACCGGGACAGGGAAATGAAAAACTGTTTTTT. As protein: CASSYRPGQGNEKLFF.

In its sample, this clonotype was seen many times. V and J are TRBV6-1 and TRBJ1-2; TRBD1 agrees at 10 bases. The CDR3 is made up of 16 amino acids. CDR1 is MNHNS and CDR2 is SASEGT in the germline V gene. V was pared by 5 bases and J by 14 bases, with 20 bases of the junction left unmatched. CDR3 residues: CASSTQGTGEIVWRTF. In DNA form, the CDR3 reads TGTGCCAGCAGTACACAGGGGACAGGGGAGATTGTATGGAGGACCTTC.

This clonotype has at least ten counts. The chain uses TRBV27 and TRBJ2-7; tentative D call: TRBD1 (5 bases). The CDR3 is made up of 15 amino acids. V lost 3 bases and J lost 2, with 14 bases in between. Germline CDR1 reads MNHEY; CDR2 reads SMNVEV (reference sequence). CDR3 sequence: CASSFSSLDTYEQYF. The CDR3 DNA reads as TGTGCCAGCAGTTTTAGCAGCCTGGACACCTACGAGCAGTACTTC.

This clonotype came up many times. This chain uses TRBV12-3 or TRBV12-4 with TRBJ1-5; 7 positions match TRBD1. The CDR3 contains 14 residues. J was trimmed by 9 bases and V by 2 bases; bases with no gene match: 7. CDR3 nucleotide sequence: TGTGCCAGCAGTTTAATGGGGAGGGACAGGCCCCAGCATTTT. This sequence encodes CASSLMGRDRPQHF.

The V and J genes are TRBV30 and TRBJ1-2; D is unresolved. The CDR3 runs 15 residues. Trimming took 4 bases from V and 7 from J, leaving 22 bases between them. CDR1 is GTSNPN and CDR2 is SVGIG in the germline V gene (reference sequence). Here the CDR3 reads CAWKPPGARAGGYTF. CDR3 bases: TGTGCCTGGAAGCCTCCGGGAGCCCGCGCCGGTGGCTACACCTTC.

This clonotype has only a few counts. The chain carries TRBV7-9 and TRBJ1-5; maybe TRBD1 (6 bases). Trimming pared 1 base from V and 3 bases from J, leaving 10 bases between. CDR1 SEHNR and CDR2 FQNEAQ come from the germline V gene (reference sequence). The CDR3 is 15 residues long. The CDR3: CASSLGDTYNQPQHF. CDR3 nucleotide sequence: TGTGCCAGCAGCTTAGGGGACACTTACAATCAGCCCCAGCATTTT.

The genes are TRBV28 and TRBJ2-2, with D possibly matching TRBD1 (6 bases). The ends were cut back, 6 bases at V and 7 bases at J, with 9 bases in the middle. The CDR3 loop spans 12 amino acids. CDR1 MDHEN and CDR2 SYDVKM come from the germline V gene. The CDR3 bases are TGTGCCAGCAGGCCGACAGGCGGGGAGCTGTTTTTT. Its translation is CASRPTGGELFF. Using reference TRBV28 and TRBJ2-2 for the parts outside the CDR3, the full variable domain is DVKVTQSSRYLVKRTGEKVFLECVQDMDHENMFWYRQDPGLGLRLIYFSYDVKMKEKGDIPEGYSVSREKKERFSLILESASTNQTSMYLCASRPTGGELFFGEGSRLTVL.

This clonotype has just a few counts. V gene TRBV11-1 combines with J gene TRBJ2-6; D may be TRBD1 (6 bases). The CDR3 sequence is 18 residues long. Germline CDR1 reads SGHAT; CDR2 reads FQDESV (reference sequence). Trimming took 5 bases from V and 2 from J, leaving 19 bases between them. The CDR3 here is CASSRTLIQGTGANVLTF. CDR3 DNA: TGTGCCAGCAGCCGAACCTTAATTCAGGGGACTGGGGCCAACGTCCTGACTTTC.

This clonotype was counted ten times or more. The V and J genes are TRBV5-5 and TRBJ1-4, with unresolved D. The ends were cut back, 3 bases at V and 0 bases at J, with 12 bases in the middle. Germline CDR1 is SGHKS and CDR2 is YYEKEE (reference sequence). CDR3 length: 16 residues. The CDR3 reads CASSYRDWTTNEKLFF. CDR3 nucleotides: TGTGCCAGCAGCTATCGTGACTGGACAACTAATGAAAAACTGTTTTTT. Looking up the rest from reference TRBV5-5 and TRBJ1-4 gives the full variable domain: DAGVTQSPTHLIKTRGQQVTLRCSPISGHKSVSWYQQVLGQGPQFIFQYYEKEERGRGNFPDRFSARQFPNYSSELNVNALLLGDSALYLCASSYRDWTTNEKLFFGSGTQLSVL.

This clonotype has ten or more counts. The CDR3 protein is CATGTGGTGELFF. For the CDR3, the DNA is TGTGCCACCGGGACAGGGGGTACCGGGGAGCTGTTTTTT. J is TRBJ2-2 and V is TRBV10-3; 11 bases match TRBD1. The CDR3 spans 13 residues. The V segment lost 10 bases and the J segment 5 bases; nucleotides outside the gene matches: 3. The V gene's germline CDR1 is ENHRY and CDR2 SYGVKD.

In this sample, this clonotype turned up many times. The chain links TRBV20-1 to TRBJ2-4; perhaps TRBD2 as D (6 bases). V was clipped by 3 bases and J by 3 bases, with 12 bases between them. This CDR3 spans 14 amino acids. Germline V gene sequence: CDR1 DFQATT, CDR2 SNEGSKA (reference sequence). The CDR3 DNA reads as TGCAGTGCTAGCGGGAGTACCGTCAAAAACATTCAGTACTTC. This encodes CSASGSTVKNIQYF.

This clonotype was picked up many times. The rearrangement links TRBV20-1 to TRBJ2-3, with unresolved D. Trimming removed 1 base at V and 8 bases at J, with 16 bases between. In germline, CDR1 is DFQATT, CDR2 SNEGSKA (reference sequence). This CDR3 has 14 amino acids. The CDR3: CSARGGSRWGTQYF. DNA for the CDR3: TGCAGTGCTAGAGGCGGATCACGGTGGGGTACGCAGTATTTT.

In its sample, this clonotype was seen many times. This chain connects TRBV20-1 to TRBJ2-5; D is possibly TRBD2 (5 bases). This CDR3 is 12 amino acids long. Germline CDR1 reads DFQATT; CDR2 reads SNEGSKA (reference sequence). The V end was cut by 5 bases, the J end by 5 bases, with 12 bases between. The CDR3 sequence: CSARGSVETQYF. CDR3 in DNA: TGCAGTGCTCGCGGGTCTGTGGAGACCCAGTACTTC.

In this sample, this clonotype turned up many times. The rearrangement links TRBV5-1 to TRBJ2-1; 9 nucleotides match TRBD1. J was trimmed by 4 bases and V by 0 bases; bases with no gene match: 2. This CDR3 has 15 amino acids. From germline, CDR1 is SGHRS and CDR2 YFSETQ. The CDR3 loop reads CASSLEGQGYNEQFF. The DNA of the CDR3 is TGCGCCAGCAGCTTGGAAGGACAGGGGTACAATGAGCAGTTCTTC.

This clonotype was counted many times. This chain links TRBV12-3 or TRBV12-4 with TRBJ2-3; 9 nucleotides line up with TRBD1. The CDR3 consists of 16 residues. With V trimmed by 5 bases and J by 3 bases, 9 bases remained unmatched. CDR3 sequence: CASSAGTGFRTDTQYF. CDR3 nucleotides: TGTGCCAGCAGTGCCGGGACAGGGTTTCGGACAGATACGCAGTATTTT.

This clonotype was recorded many times. CDR3 sequence reads: CASSLSGGWTGANVLTF. CDR3 sequence (DNA): TGTGCCAGCAGCCTGAGTGGGGGTTGGACTGGGGCCAACGTCCTGACTTTC. The gene calls are TRBV7-2 and TRBJ2-6; D possibly matches TRBD1 or TRBD2 (5 bases each). Germline V gives CDR1 SGHTA, CDR2 FQGNSA. Trimming removed 5 bases at V and 2 bases at J, with 16 bases between. The CDR3 runs to 17 residues.

This clonotype was found many times. The chain recombines TRBV20-1 with TRBJ2-1, with no clear D. Trimming removed 0 bases at V and 6 bases at J, with 9 bases between. CDR3 length: 13 residues. CDR1 DFQATT and CDR2 SNEGSKA come from the germline V gene (reference sequence). CDR3 amino acids: CSARDHPSNEQFF. The CDR3 coding sequence is TGCAGTGCTAGAGATCACCCGTCCAATGAGCAGTTCTTC.

This clonotype was found many times. This chain links TRBV29-1 with TRBJ1-4; maybe TRBD1 (6 bases). V was pared by 7 bases and J by 5 bases, with 14 bases between. The CDR3 is made up of 13 amino acids. CDR1 and CDR2 (germline): SQVTM, ANQGSEA. This chain's CDR3 is CSAGAVGNEKLFF. In DNA form, the CDR3 reads TGCAGCGCAGGGGCCGTCGGGAATGAAAAACTGTTTTTT.

The chain uses TRBV27 and TRBJ1-2; 10 bases fit TRBD1. The CDR3 covers 13 residues. V lost 6 bases and J lost 6; bases outside the gene matches: 4. The germline V gene encodes CDR1 MNHEY and CDR2 SMNVEV (reference sequence). The chain's CDR3 is CASRGQGIHGYTF. The CDR3, as DNA: TGTGCCAGCAGGGGACAGGGGATCCATGGCTACACCTTC.

This clonotype was counted at least ten times. The chain has TRBV7-2 and TRBJ2-1; D is unclear. Trimming took 1 base from V and 5 from J, leaving 6 bases between them. CDR3 length equals 13 residues. In germline, CDR1 is SGHTA, CDR2 FQGNSA. This CDR3 is CASSLGKNNEQFF. For the CDR3, the DNA is TGTGCCAGCAGCTTAGGCAAAAACAATGAGCAGTTCTTC.

This clonotype was recorded at least ten times. The genes are TRBV5-1 and TRBJ2-1; the D is unclear. V was shortened by 0 bases and J by 8 bases, with 12 bases between the two germline ends. This CDR3 has 14 residues. Germline-derived CDR1 and CDR2 are SGHRS and YFSETQ. CDR3 sequence: CASSLEPETDEQFF. The CDR3 nucleotides read TGCGCCAGCAGCTTGGAACCCGAGACGGATGAGCAGTTCTTC.